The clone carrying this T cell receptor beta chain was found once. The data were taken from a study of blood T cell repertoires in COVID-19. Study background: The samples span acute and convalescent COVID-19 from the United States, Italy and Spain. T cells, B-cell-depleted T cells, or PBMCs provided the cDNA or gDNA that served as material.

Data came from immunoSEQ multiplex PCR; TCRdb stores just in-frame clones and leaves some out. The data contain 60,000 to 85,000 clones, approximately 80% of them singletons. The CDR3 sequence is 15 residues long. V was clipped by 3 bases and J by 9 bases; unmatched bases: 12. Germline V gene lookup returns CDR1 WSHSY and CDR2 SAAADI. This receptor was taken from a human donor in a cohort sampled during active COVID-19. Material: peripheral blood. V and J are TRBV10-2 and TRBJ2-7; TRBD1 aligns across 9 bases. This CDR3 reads CASSEAGTGNNRQYF. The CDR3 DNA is TGCGCCAGCAGTGAAGCCGGGACAGGGAACAATCGGCAGTACTTC.